A single sample is the source of the 20 T cell receptor beta chains below, sequenced in a study of cytomegalovirus exposure and HLA in healthy donors. The study ran its PCR with 60 Vbeta and 13 Jbeta primers. Clones were sequenced by immunoSEQ multiplex PCR, and TCRdb holds only the in-frame ones, with some missing. The repertoire has 110,000 or so clones, around 81% of them found once; the top ten carry 2% to 2.5%. Source material: PBMCs. Receptor source: a woman aged 40 to 55 in good health and CMV-seronegative.

The V call is TRBV18, the J call TRBJ2-2; 7 nucleotides match TRBD1. V dropped 5 bases and J dropped 0; count of bases not matched to a gene: 0. The CDR3 is 14 residues long. The germline V gene has CDR1 KGHSH and CDR2 LQKENI. Here the CDR3 reads CASSRGPNTGELFF. DNA of the CDR3: TGTGCCAGCTCAAGGGGGCCGAACACCGGGGAGCTGTTTTTT.

The chain links TRBV7-9 to TRBJ2-1, with a possible D match to TRBD2 (6 bases). V was cut by 4 bases and J by 0 bases, with 16 bases left in between. The CDR3 totals 17 residues. CDR1 is SEHNR and CDR2 is FQNEAQ in the germline V gene (reference sequence). The CDR3 DNA reads as TGTGCCAGCAGCTCCTCTCGACTAGACAGCTCCTACAATGAGCAGTTCTTC. Its protein is CASSSSRLDSSYNEQFF.

Of note for this clone: One end of the junction varies from germline; a read error may be responsible. The V gene is TRBV5-1, the J gene TRBJ2-7; TRBD2 matches at 9 bases. The CDR3 runs 15 residues. Germline lookup yields CDR1 SGHRS and CDR2 YFSETQ. The CDR3 loop reads CASSLSPSREGSLCF. In DNA form, the CDR3 reads TGCGCCAGCAGCTTGTCCCCATCGCGGGAGGGCTCTCTGTGCTTC.

The rearrangement uses TRBV10-3 and TRBJ1-5; D is ambiguous. The CDR3 spans 14 residues. Germline-derived CDR1 and CDR2 are ENHRY and SYGVKD. V dropped 6 bases and J dropped 5 bases, with 14 bases sitting between them. The CDR3 spells CAISRDTSYQPQHF. Written as DNA, the CDR3 is TGTGCCATCAGCCGCGACACAAGTTATCAGCCCCAGCATTTT.

The chain employs TRBV10-3 and TRBJ2-7; 7 bases agree with TRBD1. Germline V gene lookup returns CDR1 ENHRY and CDR2 SYGVKD. This CDR3 has 16 amino acids. V lost 0 bases to trimming and J lost 2 bases; unmatched junction nucleotides: 7. CDR3 region: CAISESTQGHTYEQYF. The CDR3 region has the DNA TGTGCCATCAGTGAGTCGACACAGGGGCACACCTACGAGCAGTACTTC.

The chain couples TRBV2 to TRBJ1-4; TRBD1 aligns across 9 bases. The CDR3 loop spans 17 amino acids. Trimming cost V 6 bases and J 8 bases; bases outside gene matches: 16. Germline CDR1 and CDR2: SNHLY and FYNNEI. CDR3 sequence (DNA): TGTGCCAGCAGGCCTTCCCCTCAACAGGGGGCGGTCGAAAAACTGTTTTTT. Its translation: CASRPSPQQGAVEKLFF.

This chain uses TRBV7-2 with TRBJ2-7; possible D gene TRBD1, 6 bases. Trimming pared 5 bases from V and 3 bases from J, leaving 11 bases between. The CDR3 runs 13 residues. The germline gives CDR1 SGHTA, CDR2 FQGNSA. CDR3 in DNA: TGTGCCAGCAGCAATTCACAGGGCTACGAGCAGTACTTC. Amino acids: CASSNSQGYEQYF. The full variable domain, in which reference TRBV7-2 and TRBJ2-7 provide the parts outside the CDR3, is GAGVSQSPSNKVTEKGKDVELRCDPISGHTALYWYRQSLGQGLEFLIYFQGNSAPDKSGLPSDRFSAERTGGSVSTLTIQRTQQEDSAVYLCASSNSQGYEQYFGPGTRLTVT.

The chain recombines TRBV18 with TRBJ2-3; D ambiguous. With 3 bases removed from V and 0 bases from J, the gap between germline ends came to 13 bases. This CDR3 has 16 amino acids. Germline-derived CDR1 and CDR2 are KGHSH and LQKENI. The DNA of the CDR3 is TGTGCCAGCTCACCCGCTGGGCGCCTAAGCACAGATACGCAGTATTTT. It codes for CASSPAGRLSTDTQYF.

A few counts support this clone. CDR3 loop: CASRPRGGENEKLFF. CDR3 DNA: TGTGCCAGCAGACCCAGGGGCGGCGAGAATGAAAAACTGTTTTTT. V and J are TRBV6-6 and TRBJ1-4; D possibly corresponds to TRBD1 (6 bases). Germline V CDR1 and CDR2: MNHNY, SVGAGI (reference sequence). The V end lost 6 bases, the J end lost 5 bases, and 16 bases lay between the germline ends. This CDR3 spans 15 amino acids.

The chain combines TRBV18 with TRBJ2-1, with TRBD2 identical over 12 bases. The germline V gene has CDR1 KGHSH and CDR2 LQKENI. V was clipped by 1 base and J by 3 bases; unmatched bases: 10. This CDR3 spans 19 amino acids. The CDR3 DNA follows: TGTGCCAGCTCACCACTTTTCGCTAGCGGGAGGGGGGACTACAATGAGCAGTTCTTC. Translation: CASSPLFASGRGDYNEQFF.

This chain uses TRBV5-1 with TRBJ2-1; TRBD2 matches at 10 bases. Trimming removed 4 bases from V and 7 bases from J; junction bases left unmatched: 14. Germline V CDR1 and CDR2: SGHRS, YFSETQ. This CDR3 region has 17 residues. The CDR3 DNA reads as TGCGCCAGCAGCCCCTCTAAGCGGGGGGGTGGGGCGAATGAGCAGTTCTTC. Its protein is CASSPSKRGGGANEQFF.

The chain is built from TRBV7-9 and TRBJ2-7; 9 bases align to TRBD2. The germline gives CDR1 SEHNR, CDR2 FQNEAQ (reference sequence). This CDR3 contains 16 residues. With 4 bases clipped from V and 2 bases from J, the junction kept 9 bases outside the gene matches. This CDR3 reads CASSYPGRGGTYEQYF. CDR3 in DNA: TGTGCCAGCAGCTACCCCGGGCGGGGGGGAACCTACGAGCAGTACTTC.

This clone was counted a few times. The chain is built from TRBV9 and TRBJ1-4; D call uncertain. CDR3 length equals 16 residues. The germline V and J ends were trimmed by 4 bases and 0 bases, with 13 bases remaining between them. Germline lookup yields CDR1 SGDLS and CDR2 YYNGEE. This CDR3 reads CASSPARRPTNEKLFF. The CDR3 nucleotides read TGTGCCAGCAGCCCCGCTCGCAGGCCAACTAATGAAAAACTGTTTTTT.

The chain couples TRBV2 to TRBJ1-1, with D unresolved. The length of the CDR3 is 12 residues. Trimming shortened V by 4 bases and J by 10 bases, and 13 bases separated the two germline ends. Germline CDR1 and CDR2: SNHLY and FYNNEI. CDR3 residues: CASSGSARPAFF. The CDR3 DNA sequence: TGTGCCAGCAGTGGGAGTGCGAGGCCAGCTTTCTTT.

The gene calls are TRBV18 and TRBJ2-5, with a weak D call TRBD2 (5 bases). This CDR3 has 14 amino acids. Per germline, CDR1 KGHSH and CDR2 LQKENI. The germline V and J ends were trimmed by 0 bases and 2 bases, with 7 bases remaining between them. CDR3 sequence (DNA): TGTGCCAGCTCACCACCTACTAGTCAAGAGACCCAGTACTTC. Amino acids: CASSPPTSQETQYF.

The chain recombines TRBV4-3 with TRBJ2-3; D is possibly TRBD1 (5 bases). Germline loops: CDR1 LGHNA, CDR2 YSLEER. This CDR3 has 18 amino acids. Trimming left V 0 bases short and J 2 bases short, with 18 bases between. In DNA, the CDR3 is TGCGCCAGCAGCCAAGATTTCGCGTGGCAGGGTGACACAGATACGCAGTATTTT. It codes for CASSQDFAWQGDTDTQYF.

V is TRBV28 and J is TRBJ1-5; 8 nucleotides agree with TRBD1. With V trimmed by 5 bases and J by 3 bases, 9 bases remained unmatched. The CDR3 consists of 16 residues. Germline-derived CDR1 and CDR2 are MDHEN and SYDVKM. CDR3 DNA: TGTGCCAGCAGTGTACAACAGGGGGTGACCAATCAGCCCCAGCATTTT. Protein product: CASSVQQGVTNQPQHF.

The chain joins TRBV7-8 to TRBJ2-7, with 8 nucleotides matching TRBD2. Germline V gene data show CDR1 as SGHVS and CDR2 as FQNEAQ. Trimming took 5 bases from V and 7 from J; bases not matched to a gene: 13. The CDR3 has 15 amino acids. CDR3 sequence (DNA): TGTGCCAGCAGCCCAGACAGCGGGAGTTATCAAGAGCAGTACTTC. Protein product: CASSPDSGSYQEQYF.

This chain joins TRBV7-2 and TRBJ2-3; weak D call: TRBD2 (5 bases). Per the germline V gene, CDR1 is SGHTA and CDR2 is FQGNSA. V was cut by 5 bases and J by 5 bases, with 20 bases left in between. The CDR3 spans 16 residues. CDR3 sequence reads: CASSPLWLTAGDTQYF. The CDR3 DNA is TGTGCCAGCAGCCCCCTCTGGCTTACCGCGGGAGATACGCAGTATTTT.

This clone came up a few times. The chain joins TRBV27 to TRBJ1-1, with TRBD1 as a possible D gene (5 bases). The CDR3 loop spans 12 amino acids. Germline CDR1 and CDR2: MNHEY and SMNVEV (reference sequence). Trimming left V 10 bases short and J 8 bases short, with 17 bases between. CDR3 loop: CANRGRVLEAFF. CDR3 bases: TGTGCCAACCGGGGGAGGGTGTTGGAAGCTTTCTTT.